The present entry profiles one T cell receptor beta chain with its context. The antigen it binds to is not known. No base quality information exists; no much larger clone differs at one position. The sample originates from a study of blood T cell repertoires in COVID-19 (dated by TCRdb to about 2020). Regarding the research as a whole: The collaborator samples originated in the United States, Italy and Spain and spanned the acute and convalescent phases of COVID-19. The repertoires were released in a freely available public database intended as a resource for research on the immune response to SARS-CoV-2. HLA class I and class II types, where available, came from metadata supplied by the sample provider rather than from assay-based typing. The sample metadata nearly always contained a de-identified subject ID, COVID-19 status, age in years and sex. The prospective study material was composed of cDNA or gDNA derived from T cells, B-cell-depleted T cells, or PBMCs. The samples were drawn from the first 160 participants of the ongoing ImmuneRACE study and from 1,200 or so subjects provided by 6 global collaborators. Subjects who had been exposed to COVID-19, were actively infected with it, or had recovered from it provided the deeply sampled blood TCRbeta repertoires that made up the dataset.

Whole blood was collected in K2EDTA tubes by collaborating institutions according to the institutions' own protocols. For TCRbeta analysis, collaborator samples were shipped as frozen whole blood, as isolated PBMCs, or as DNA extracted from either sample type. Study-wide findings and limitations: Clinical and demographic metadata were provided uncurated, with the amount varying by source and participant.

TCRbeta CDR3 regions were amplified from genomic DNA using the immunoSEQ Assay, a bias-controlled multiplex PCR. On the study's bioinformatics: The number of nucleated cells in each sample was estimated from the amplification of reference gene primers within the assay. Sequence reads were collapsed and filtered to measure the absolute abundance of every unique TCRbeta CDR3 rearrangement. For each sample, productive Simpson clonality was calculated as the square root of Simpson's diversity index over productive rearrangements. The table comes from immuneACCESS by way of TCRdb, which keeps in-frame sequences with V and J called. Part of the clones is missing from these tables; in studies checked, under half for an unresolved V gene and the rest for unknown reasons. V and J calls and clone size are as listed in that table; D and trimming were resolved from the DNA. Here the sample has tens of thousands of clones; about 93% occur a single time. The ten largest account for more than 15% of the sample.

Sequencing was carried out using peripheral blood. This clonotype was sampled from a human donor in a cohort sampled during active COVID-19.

The CDR3 loop reads CASSDLGAEAFF. Here is the DNA: TGTGCCAGCAGTGATTTGGGCGCTGAAGCTTTCTTT. Here the chain combines TRBV2 and TRBJ1-1; too little of a D gene remains to name it. Including cysteine and phenylalanine, the CDR3 has 12 amino acids. The CDR3 DNA has 36 bases and is translated from base 1. The junction carries 8 bases between V and J, which are trimmed by 3 bases and 6 bases respectively. For CDR1 and CDR2, the germline V gene lists SNHLY and FYNNEI.